This record concerns one TCR beta chain sequence. Its specificity is unknown. Germline CDR1 reads MNHEY; CDR2 reads SVGAGI. This CDR3 region has 13 residues. The V and J ends lost 6 bases and 5 bases respectively, with 10 bases between them. This entry belongs to a study of post-analysis software for immune sequencing data. Overall study results and limits: Five or six TRBV segments, TRBV5-6, TRBV5-1 and TRBV20-1 among them, were found more frequent in patients than controls. Compared with controls, patients showed significantly lower normalized Chao1 diversity. Co-batched samples clustered tightly together by F measure.

TCR beta cDNA libraries included unique molecular identifiers. MiXCR, applied by TCRdb to the PCR reads, yields one record per CDR3 protein. The sample lists fewer than 550,000 distinct CDR3 sequences, roughly 34% occurring once. V gene TRBV6-5 combines with J gene TRBJ1-4, with no clear D. The sequence was collected from a girl under 18 with multiple sclerosis. Input material: blood. The CDR3 bases are TGTGCCAGCAGGACCTCAGCGAATGAAAAACTGTTTTTT. This sequence encodes CASRTSANEKLFF.